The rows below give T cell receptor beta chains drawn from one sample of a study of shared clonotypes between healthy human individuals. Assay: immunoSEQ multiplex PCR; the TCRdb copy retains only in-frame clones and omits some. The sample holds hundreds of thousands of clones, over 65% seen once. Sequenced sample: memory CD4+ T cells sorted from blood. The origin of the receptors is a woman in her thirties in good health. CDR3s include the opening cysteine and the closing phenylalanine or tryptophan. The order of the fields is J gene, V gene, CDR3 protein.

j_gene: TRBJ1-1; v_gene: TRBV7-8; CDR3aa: CASSLGGRWNTEAFF
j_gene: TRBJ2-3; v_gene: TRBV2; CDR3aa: CASTGRVSTDTQYF
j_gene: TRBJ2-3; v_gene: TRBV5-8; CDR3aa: CASSSKLATMVDTQYF
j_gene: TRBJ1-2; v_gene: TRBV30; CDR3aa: CAWSWTVDNYGYTF
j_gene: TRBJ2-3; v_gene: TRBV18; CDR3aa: CASSQRTQTDTQYF
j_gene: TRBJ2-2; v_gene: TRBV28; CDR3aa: CASSSYTGELFF
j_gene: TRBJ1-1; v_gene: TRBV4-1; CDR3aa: CASSRRADLNTEAFF
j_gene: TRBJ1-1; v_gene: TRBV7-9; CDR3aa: CASSSGQGRNTEAFF
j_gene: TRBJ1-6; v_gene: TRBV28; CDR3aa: CASSLGQSNSPLHF
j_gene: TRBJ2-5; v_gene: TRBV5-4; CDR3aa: CASSLAAGGPQTQYF
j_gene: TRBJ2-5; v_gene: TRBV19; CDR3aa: CASSFGKETQYF
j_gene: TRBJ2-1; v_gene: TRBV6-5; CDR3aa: CASSFSFASSYNEQFF
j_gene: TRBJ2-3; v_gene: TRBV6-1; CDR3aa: CASSDRSSTDTQYF
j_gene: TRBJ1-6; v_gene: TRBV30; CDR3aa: CAWSWANSPLHF
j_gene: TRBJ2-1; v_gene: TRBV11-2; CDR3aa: CASSLVLLGGNEQFF
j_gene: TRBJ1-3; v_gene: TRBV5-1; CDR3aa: CASSWGQFSGNTIYF
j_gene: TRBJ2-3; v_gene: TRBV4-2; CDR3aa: CASSQERGAGDGTDTQYF
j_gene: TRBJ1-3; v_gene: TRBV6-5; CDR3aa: CASSLAGSGNTIYF
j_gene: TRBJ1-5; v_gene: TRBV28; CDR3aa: CASSRPPNQPQHF
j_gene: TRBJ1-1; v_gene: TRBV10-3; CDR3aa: CAIKIGADTEAFF
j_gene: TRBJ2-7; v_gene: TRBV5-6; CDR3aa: CASSLGEFYEQYF
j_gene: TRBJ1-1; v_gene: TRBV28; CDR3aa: CASSLGENTEAFF
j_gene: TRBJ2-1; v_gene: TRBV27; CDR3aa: CASSLLSGSSYNEQFF
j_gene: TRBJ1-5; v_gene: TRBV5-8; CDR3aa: CASSSQGARNNQPQHF
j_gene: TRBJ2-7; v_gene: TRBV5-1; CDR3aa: CASSSVAGAFEQYF
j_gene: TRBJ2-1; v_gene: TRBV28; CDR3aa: CASMGWSSDEQFF
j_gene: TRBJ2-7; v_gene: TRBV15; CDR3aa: CATSRGGYEQYF
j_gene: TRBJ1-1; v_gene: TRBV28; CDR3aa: CASSLLPGGRGTEAFF
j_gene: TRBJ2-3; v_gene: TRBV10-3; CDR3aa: CAISEGVTADTQYF
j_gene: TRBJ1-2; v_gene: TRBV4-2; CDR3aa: CASSPLFPGQGRTPYGYTF
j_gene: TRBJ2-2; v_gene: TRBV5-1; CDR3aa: CASSLGAIPGNTGELFF
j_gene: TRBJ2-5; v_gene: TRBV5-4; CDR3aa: CASSRGGDGETQYF
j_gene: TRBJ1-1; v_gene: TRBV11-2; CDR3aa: CASSLVRDGEAFF
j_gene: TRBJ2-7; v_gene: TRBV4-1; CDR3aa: CASSQGQGSYEQYF
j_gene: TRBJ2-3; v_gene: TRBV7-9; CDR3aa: CASTRGGRGSTDTQYF
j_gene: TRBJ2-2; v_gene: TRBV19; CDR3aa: CASSISQGISRELFF
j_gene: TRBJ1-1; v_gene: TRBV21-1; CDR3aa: CASSNGGHLEAFF
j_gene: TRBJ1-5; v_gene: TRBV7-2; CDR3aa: CASSFYSNQPQHF
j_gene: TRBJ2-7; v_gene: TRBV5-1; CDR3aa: CASSTTSSYEQYF
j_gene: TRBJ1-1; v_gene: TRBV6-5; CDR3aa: CASSYSAWGEAFF
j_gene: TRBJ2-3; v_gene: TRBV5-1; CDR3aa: CASSTGQGTITDTQYF
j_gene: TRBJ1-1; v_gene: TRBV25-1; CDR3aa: CASSEYQEEKNTEAFF
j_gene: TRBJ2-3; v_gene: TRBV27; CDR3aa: CASSSAPLADTQYF
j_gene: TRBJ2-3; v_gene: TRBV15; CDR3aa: CATSRPAGDFADTQYF
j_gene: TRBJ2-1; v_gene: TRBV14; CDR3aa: CASSQDATAEQFF
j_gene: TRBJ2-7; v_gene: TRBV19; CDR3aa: CASSTTTPYEQYF
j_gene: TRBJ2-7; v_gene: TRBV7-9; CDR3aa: CASSEEVYEQYF
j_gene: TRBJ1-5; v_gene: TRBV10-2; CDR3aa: CASSDSRAQHF
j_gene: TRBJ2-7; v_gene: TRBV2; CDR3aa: CASSVQGYEQYF
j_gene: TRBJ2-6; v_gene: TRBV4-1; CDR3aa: CASSQDERSGANVLTF
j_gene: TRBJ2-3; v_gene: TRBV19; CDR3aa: CASSSYLRGTDTQYF
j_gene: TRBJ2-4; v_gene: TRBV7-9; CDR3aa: CASSPPVVDIQYF